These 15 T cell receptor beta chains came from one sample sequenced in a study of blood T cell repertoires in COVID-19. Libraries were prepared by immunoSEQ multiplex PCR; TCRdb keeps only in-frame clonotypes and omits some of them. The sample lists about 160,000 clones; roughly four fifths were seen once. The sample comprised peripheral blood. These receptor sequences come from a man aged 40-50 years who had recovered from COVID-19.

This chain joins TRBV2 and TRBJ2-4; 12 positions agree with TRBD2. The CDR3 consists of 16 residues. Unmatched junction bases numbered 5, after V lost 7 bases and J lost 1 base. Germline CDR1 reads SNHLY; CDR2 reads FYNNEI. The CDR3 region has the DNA TGTGCCAGCATGACACTAGCGGGAGGTGCCAAAAACATTCAGTACTTC. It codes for CASMTLAGGAKNIQYF.

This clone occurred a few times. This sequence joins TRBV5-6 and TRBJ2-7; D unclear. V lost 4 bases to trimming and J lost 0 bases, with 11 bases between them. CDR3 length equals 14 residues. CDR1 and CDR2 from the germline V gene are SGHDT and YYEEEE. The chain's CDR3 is CASSPSPSSYEQYF. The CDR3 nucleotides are TGTGCCAGCAGCCCGTCCCCGAGCTCCTACGAGCAGTACTTC.

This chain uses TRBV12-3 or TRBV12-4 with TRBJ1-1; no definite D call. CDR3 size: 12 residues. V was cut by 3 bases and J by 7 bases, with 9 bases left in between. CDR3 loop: CASSLLGSEAFF. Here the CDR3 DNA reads TGTGCCAGCAGTTTGCTAGGGAGTGAAGCTTTCTTT.

The CDR3 here is CASSPSGGYTEAFF. CDR3 nucleotides: TGTGCCAGCAGCCCCTCAGGGGGATATACTGAAGCTTTCTTT. This chain connects TRBV9 to TRBJ1-1, with 7 bases that match TRBD1. The germline gives CDR1 SGDLS, CDR2 YYNGEE. Losses at the gene ends were 4 bases for V and 5 bases for J; bases not matched to a gene: 8. The CDR3 is 14 residues long.

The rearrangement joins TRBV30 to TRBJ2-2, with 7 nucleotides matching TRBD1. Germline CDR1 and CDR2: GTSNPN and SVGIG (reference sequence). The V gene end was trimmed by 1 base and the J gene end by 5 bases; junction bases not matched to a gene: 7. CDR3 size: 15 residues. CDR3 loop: CAWSARQGKTGELFF. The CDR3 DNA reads TGTGCCTGGAGTGCCCGACAGGGAAAAACCGGGGAGCTGTTTTTT.

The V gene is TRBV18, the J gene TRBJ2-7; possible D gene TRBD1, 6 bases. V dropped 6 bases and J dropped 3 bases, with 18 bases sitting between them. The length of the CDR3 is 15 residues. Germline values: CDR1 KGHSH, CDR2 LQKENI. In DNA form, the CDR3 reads TGTGCCAGCTCCCCCATCGGACAGTTCGGCTACGAGCAGTACTTC. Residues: CASSPIGQFGYEQYF.

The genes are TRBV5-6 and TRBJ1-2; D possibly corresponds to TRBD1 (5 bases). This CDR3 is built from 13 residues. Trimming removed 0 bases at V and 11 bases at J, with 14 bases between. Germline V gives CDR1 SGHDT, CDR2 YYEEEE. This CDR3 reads CASSLGTGTTYTF. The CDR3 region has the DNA TGTGCCAGCAGCTTGGGCACAGGCACGACGTACACCTTC.

The CDR3 DNA is TGCGCCAGCAGCCAGCGGGAGCGGAATGAGCAGTTCTTC. The encoded protein is CASSQRERNEQFF. The chain links TRBV5-1 to TRBJ2-1; 8 nucleotides line up with TRBD2. CDR3 length: 13 residues. The V gene end was trimmed by 4 bases and the J gene end by 7 bases; junction bases not matched to a gene: 4. Germline CDR1 is SGHRS and CDR2 is YFSETQ.

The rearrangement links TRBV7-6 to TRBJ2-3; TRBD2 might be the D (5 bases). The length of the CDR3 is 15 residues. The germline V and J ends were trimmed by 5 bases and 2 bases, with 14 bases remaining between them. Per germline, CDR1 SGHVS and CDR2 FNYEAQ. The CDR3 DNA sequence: TGTGCCAGCAGCCCAGAGGGCAGTAACACAGATACGCAGTATTTT. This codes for CASSPEGSNTDTQYF.

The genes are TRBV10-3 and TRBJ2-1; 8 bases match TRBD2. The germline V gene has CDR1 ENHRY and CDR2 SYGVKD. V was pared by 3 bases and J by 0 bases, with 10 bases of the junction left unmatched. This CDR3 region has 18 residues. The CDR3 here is CAISDSEAGATSYNEQFF. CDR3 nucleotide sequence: TGTGCCATCAGTGATAGCGAAGCGGGGGCGACCTCCTACAATGAGCAGTTCTTC.

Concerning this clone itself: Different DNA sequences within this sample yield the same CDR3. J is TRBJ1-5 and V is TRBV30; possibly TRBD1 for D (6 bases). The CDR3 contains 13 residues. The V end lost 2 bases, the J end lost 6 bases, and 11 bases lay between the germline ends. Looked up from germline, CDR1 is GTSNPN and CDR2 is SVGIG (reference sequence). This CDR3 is CAWSTTGFQPQHF. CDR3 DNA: TGTGCCTGGAGTACTACAGGGTTTCAGCCCCAGCATTTT.

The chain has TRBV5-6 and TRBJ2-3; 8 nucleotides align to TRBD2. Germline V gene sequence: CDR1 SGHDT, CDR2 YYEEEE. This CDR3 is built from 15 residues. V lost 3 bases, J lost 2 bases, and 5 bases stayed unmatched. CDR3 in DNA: TGTGCCAGCAGCTGGTTAGCGGGGACCACAGATACGCAGTATTTT. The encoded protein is CASSWLAGTTDTQYF.

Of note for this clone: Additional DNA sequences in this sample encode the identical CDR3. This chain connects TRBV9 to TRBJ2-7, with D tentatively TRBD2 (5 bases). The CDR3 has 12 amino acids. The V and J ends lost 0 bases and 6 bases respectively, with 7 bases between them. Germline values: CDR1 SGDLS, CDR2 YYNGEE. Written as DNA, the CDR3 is TGTGCCAGCAGCGTAGGAGGGTCCGAGCAGTACTTC. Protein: CASSVGGSEQYF. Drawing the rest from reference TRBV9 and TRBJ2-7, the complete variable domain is DSGVTQTPKHLITATGQRVTLRCSPRSGDLSVYWYQQSLDQGLQFLIQYYNGEERAKGNILERFSAQQFPDLHSELNLSSLELGDSALYFCASSVGGSEQYFGPGTRLTVT.

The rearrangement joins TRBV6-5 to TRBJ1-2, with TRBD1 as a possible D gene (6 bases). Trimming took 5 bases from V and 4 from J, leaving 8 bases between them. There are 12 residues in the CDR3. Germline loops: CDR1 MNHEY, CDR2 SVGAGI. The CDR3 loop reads CASSKQGYGYTF. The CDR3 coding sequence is TGTGCCAGCAGTAAACAGGGCTATGGCTACACCTTC.

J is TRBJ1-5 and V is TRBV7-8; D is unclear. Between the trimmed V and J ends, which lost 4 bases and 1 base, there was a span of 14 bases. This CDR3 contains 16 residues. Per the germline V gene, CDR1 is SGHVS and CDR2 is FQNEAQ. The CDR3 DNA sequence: TGTGCCAGCAGCTCCCTAACAGTGTTCAGCAATCAGCCCCAGCATTTT. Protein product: CASSSLTVFSNQPQHF.